This T cell receptor (beta chain) was sequenced for a study of CD8+ T cells in alopecia areata. In each case, RNA was isolated and then reverse transcribed into cDNA as the sequencing template. Assay used: immunoSEQ multiplex PCR; TCRdb lists only in-frame clones, some missing. Among around 180,000 clones listed, roughly 60% were seen once. CDR1 and CDR2 (germline): MNHEY, SMNVEV (reference sequence). The CDR3 spans 14 residues. V was trimmed by 6 bases and J by 7 bases, leaving 18 bases between them. Treatment indicated: oral pan-JAK inhibitor, 5-10 mg twice daily. Those with alopecia areata gave lesional scalp punch biopsies and peripheral blood.

The clonotype was recovered from a human donor with alopecia areata. The material sequenced was CD4+ T cells sorted from blood, taken at week 24, from a patient treated with tofacitinib. This chain connects TRBV27 to TRBJ1-2, with D possibly matching TRBD1 (6 bases). The CDR3 protein is CASSPYNRDRGYTF. In nucleotides, the CDR3 is TGTGCCAGCAGCCCTTATAACAGGGACCGTGGCTACACCTTC.